The sequence of this TCR beta chain was determined in a study of Ad26.COV2.S vaccination and SARS-CoV-2 variants. Only in-frame clones appear in the TCRdb table, and some are missing; sequencing was by immunoSEQ multiplex PCR. This sample has 350,000 to 450,000 clones, with 90% to 95% found just once. The clonotype originates from a human donor who had recovered from COVID-19. The sequenced sample was peripheral blood, obtained after recovery from COVID-19.

Written as DNA, the CDR3 is TGTGCCAGCAGCTTGAGGTACGAGCAGTACTTC. Amino acid sequence: CASSLRYEQYF. The V and J genes are TRBV5-6 and TRBJ2-7; D is unresolved. The CDR3 contains 11 residues. V was cut by 1 base and J by 4 bases, with 3 bases left in between. The germline CDR1 and CDR2 sequences are SGHDT and YYEEEE.